The rows below give T cell receptor beta chains drawn from one sample of a study of blood T cell repertoires in COVID-19. Generated by immunoSEQ multiplex PCR, the TCRdb table keeps only in-frame clones and is missing some. Of about 150,000 clones in the sample, 80% to 90% are singletons; the top ten hold 2.5% to 3%. Sequencing input: peripheral blood. The receptors were sampled from a man between 60 and 70 years old with active or convalescent COVID-19. Both conserved end residues are part of each CDR3.

j_call v_call cdr3_aa
TRBJ2-7 TRBV5-4 CASSLGASYEQYF
TRBJ2-3 TRBV18 CASFLLRDSGDTQYF
TRBJ2-1 TRBV2 CASSADSRGEQFF
TRBJ1-3 TRBV13 CASSLNRGGGNTIYF
TRBJ1-6 TRBV7-9 CASSLDRRTLHF
TRBJ2-3 TRBV28 CASWGDRTDTQYF
TRBJ2-7 TRBV5-4 CASSLVGSYEQYF
TRBJ2-1 TRBV9 CASSVEALEDPGQFF
TRBJ2-1 TRBV7-2 CASRTGLAGNEQFF
TRBJ1-6 TRBV5-1 CASSFGSNDSPLHF
TRBJ2-7 TRBV5-1 CASSLGDRGAPEQYF
TRBJ2-1 TRBV15 CATSRPLQDNEQFF
TRBJ2-5 TRBV24-1 CATSDFRLAGNQETQYF
TRBJ1-6 TRBV28 CASSFGEYNSPLHF
TRBJ1-1 TRBV30 CAWSVRGGSYSEAFF
TRBJ2-1 TRBV4-2 CASSRTWGLAGGNNEQFF
TRBJ1-2 TRBV10-3 CAISRTVYGYTF
TRBJ2-7 TRBV4-1 CASSQGLYRGKGEQYF
TRBJ2-1 TRBV25-1 CASSESDFSPQFF
TRBJ1-1 TRBV18 CASSPPLANTEAFF
TRBJ1-1 TRBV28 CASSAGTGRTTEAFF
TRBJ1-1 TRBV6-5 CASSLITPNTEAFF
TRBJ1-5 TRBV30 CAWSPRGTVGNQPQHF
TRBJ1-2 TRBV28 CASSFQGYYGYTF
TRBJ2-7 TRBV27 CASRGGQGYEQYF
TRBJ2-3 TRBV29-1 CSAGQETDTQYF
TRBJ1-2 TRBV28 CASGSYGYTF
TRBJ1-5 TRBV28 CASSFLPRGGEGQPQHF
TRBJ1-5 TRBV2 CASSEAWYGQNSNQPQHF
TRBJ1-6 TRBV30 CAWSWDRNSPLHF
TRBJ1-2 TRBV28 CASNRDTYGYTF
TRBJ1-1 TRBV18 CASSPQIGIRNTEAFF
TRBJ2-1 TRBV18 CASSPPLYNEQFF
TRBJ1-1 TRBV18 CASSPLRGGTEAFF
TRBJ1-6 TRBV5-1 CASNDGGNSPLHF
TRBJ1-4 TRBV28 CASSLHDGTGNEKLFF
TRBJ2-5 TRBV5-4 CASNRRGRGVQETQYF
TRBJ1-4 TRBV19 CASSILRGTNEKLFF
TRBJ1-6 TRBV28 CASSPPLTGTGDSPLHF
TRBJ2-3 TRBV7-2 CASSLGREYVQYF
TRBJ2-3 TRBV30 CAWSRAGTRTDTQYF
TRBJ2-1 TRBV18 CASSPRGTDYNEQFF
TRBJ1-6 TRBV7-9 CASSFSAGVYSPLHF
TRBJ1-4 TRBV28 CASWGRGEKLFF
TRBJ1-1 TRBV7-8 CASIQTGTGVGAFF
TRBJ2-5 TRBV5-1 CASCLTGVVETQYF
TRBJ1-2 TRBV10-3 CAIREAGGPRGYTF
TRBJ1-4 TRBV30 CAWSSMGQKNEKLFF
TRBJ1-5 TRBV5-6 CASSLHVTGDQPQHF
TRBJ1-1 TRBV5-4 CASSLGSVTNTEAFF
TRBJ1-5 TRBV12-3/TRBV12-4 CASSSLENQPQHF
TRBJ1-1 TRBV7-9 CASSAPVRTEAFF
TRBJ2-6 TRBV6-4 CASSDSSVSGANVLTF